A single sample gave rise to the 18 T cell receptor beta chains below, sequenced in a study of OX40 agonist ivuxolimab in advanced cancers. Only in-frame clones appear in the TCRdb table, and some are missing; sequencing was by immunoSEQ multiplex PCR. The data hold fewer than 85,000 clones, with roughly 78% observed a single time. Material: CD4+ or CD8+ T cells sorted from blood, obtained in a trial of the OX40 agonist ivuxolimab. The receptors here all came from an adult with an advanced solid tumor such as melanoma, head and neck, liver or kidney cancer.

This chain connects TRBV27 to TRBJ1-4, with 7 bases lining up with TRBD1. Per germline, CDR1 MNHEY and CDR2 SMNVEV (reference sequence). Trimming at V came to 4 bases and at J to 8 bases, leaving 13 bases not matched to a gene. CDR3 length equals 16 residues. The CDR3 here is CASSSRGTVVGEKLFF. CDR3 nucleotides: TGTGCCAGCAGTTCCCGGGGGACAGTGGTGGGAGAAAAACTGTTTTTT.

The CDR3 region is CASSLFGGRDNEQFF. The CDR3 DNA reads as TGTGCCAGCAGCTTATTCGGGGGGCGGGACAATGAGCAGTTCTTC. The chain has TRBV11-2 and TRBJ2-1, with D perhaps matching TRBD2 (7 bases). The V end lost 2 bases, the J end lost 5 bases, and 13 bases lay between the germline ends. Germline V CDR1 and CDR2: SGHAT, FQNNGV. The CDR3 covers 15 residues.

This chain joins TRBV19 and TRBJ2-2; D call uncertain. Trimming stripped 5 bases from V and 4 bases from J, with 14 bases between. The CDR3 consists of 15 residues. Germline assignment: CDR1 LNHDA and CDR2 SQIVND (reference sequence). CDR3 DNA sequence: TGTGCCAGTAGTCACTATAGGACGGGCACCGGGGAGCTGTTTTTT. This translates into CASSHYRTGTGELFF.

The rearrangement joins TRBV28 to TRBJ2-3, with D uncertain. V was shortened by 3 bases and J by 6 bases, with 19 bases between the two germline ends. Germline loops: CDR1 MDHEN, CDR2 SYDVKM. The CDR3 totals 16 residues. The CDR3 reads CASSFPSTQELDTQYF. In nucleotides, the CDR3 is TGTGCCAGCAGTTTCCCCTCAACTCAAGAGTTGGATACGCAGTATTTT.

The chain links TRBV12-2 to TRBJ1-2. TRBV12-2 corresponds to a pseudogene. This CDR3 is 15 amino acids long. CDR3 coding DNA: TGTGCAAGTCGCTTAGTGAGCTGGAAGCCCTATGGCTACACCTTC. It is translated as CASRLVSWKPYGYTF.

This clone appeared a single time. The CDR3 spells CASSQAGSRGKTQYF. The CDR3 bases are TGCGCCAGCAGCCAAGCCGGATCGCGGGGAAAGACCCAGTACTTC. The J gene is TRBJ2-5, the V gene TRBV4-3, with a possible D match to TRBD2 (6 bases). CDR3 length: 15 residues. The V end lost 1 base, the J end lost 6 bases, and 15 bases lay between the germline ends. Per the germline V gene, CDR1 is LGHNA and CDR2 is YSLEER.

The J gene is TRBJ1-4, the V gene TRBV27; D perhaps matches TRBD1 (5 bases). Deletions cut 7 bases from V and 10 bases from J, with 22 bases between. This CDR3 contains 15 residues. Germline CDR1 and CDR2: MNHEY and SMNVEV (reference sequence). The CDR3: CASTSTGGGRGKLFF. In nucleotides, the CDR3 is TGTGCCAGCACCTCCACCGGGGGAGGGCGCGGAAAACTGTTTTTT.

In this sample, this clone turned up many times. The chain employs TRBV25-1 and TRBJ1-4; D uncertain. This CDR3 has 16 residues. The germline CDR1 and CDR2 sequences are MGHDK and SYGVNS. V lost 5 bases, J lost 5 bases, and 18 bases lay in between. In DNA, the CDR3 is TGTGCCAGCAGTCCCCGAGGAGGCAGCCCGAATGAAAAACTGTTTTTT. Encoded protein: CASSPRGGSPNEKLFF.

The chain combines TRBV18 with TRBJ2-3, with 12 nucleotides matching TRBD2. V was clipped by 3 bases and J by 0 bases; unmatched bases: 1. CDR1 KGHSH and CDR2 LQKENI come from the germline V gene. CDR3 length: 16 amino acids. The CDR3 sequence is CASSPGTSGSTDTQYF. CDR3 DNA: TGTGCCAGCTCACCGGGGACTAGCGGGAGCACAGATACGCAGTATTTT.

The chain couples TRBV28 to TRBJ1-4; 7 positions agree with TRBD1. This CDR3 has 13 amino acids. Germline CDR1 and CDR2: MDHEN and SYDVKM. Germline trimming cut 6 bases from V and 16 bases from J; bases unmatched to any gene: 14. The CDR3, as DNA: TGTGCCAGCAGCCAAACTCCGGGACAGAAGCCGTTTTTT. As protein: CASSQTPGQKPFF.

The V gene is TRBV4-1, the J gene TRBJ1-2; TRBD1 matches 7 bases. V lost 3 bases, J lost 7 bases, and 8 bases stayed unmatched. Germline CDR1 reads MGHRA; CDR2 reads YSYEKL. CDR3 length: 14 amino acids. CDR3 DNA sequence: TGCGCCAGCAGCCAGGCACAGGGGAGGATTGGCTACACCTTC. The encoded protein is CASSQAQGRIGYTF.

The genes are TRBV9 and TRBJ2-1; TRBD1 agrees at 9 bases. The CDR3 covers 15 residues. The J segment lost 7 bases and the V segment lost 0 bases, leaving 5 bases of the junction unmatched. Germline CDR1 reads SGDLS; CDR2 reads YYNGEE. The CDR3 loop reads CASSVGGQGLNEQFF. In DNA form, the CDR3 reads TGTGCCAGCAGCGTAGGGGGACAGGGTTTAAATGAGCAGTTCTTC.

CDR3 sequence: CASSPADTQYF. The CDR3 DNA follows: TGTGCCAGCAGCCCCGCAGATACGCAGTATTTT. The chain links TRBV14 to TRBJ2-3, with D hard to call. Trimming shortened V by 4 bases and J by 4 bases, and 3 bases separated the two germline ends. The CDR3 length is 11 residues. The germline V gene has CDR1 SGHDN and CDR2 FVKESK.

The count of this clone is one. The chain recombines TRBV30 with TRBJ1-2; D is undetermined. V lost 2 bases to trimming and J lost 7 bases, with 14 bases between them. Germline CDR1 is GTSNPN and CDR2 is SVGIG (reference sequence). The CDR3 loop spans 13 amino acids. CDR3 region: CAWSRSTPSGYTF. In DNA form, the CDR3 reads TGTGCCTGGAGTCGTTCCACGCCGAGTGGCTACACCTTC.

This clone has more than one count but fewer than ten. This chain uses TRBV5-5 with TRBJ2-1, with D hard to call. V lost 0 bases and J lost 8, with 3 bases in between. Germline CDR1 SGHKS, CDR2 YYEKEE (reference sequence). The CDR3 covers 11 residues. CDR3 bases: TGTGCCAGCAGCTTGGGCTATGAGCAGTTCTTC. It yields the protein CASSLGYEQFF.

In DNA, the CDR3 is TGTGCCAGCAGCTTACAGGGTTACTCCTACAATGAGCAGTTCTTC. Translation gives CASSLQGYSYNEQFF. The gene calls are TRBV7-2 and TRBJ2-1; TRBD1 might be the D (5 bases). Between the trimmed V and J ends, which lost 2 bases and 0 bases, there was a span of 8 bases. Germline-derived CDR1 and CDR2 are SGHTA and FQGNSA. The CDR3 spans 15 residues.

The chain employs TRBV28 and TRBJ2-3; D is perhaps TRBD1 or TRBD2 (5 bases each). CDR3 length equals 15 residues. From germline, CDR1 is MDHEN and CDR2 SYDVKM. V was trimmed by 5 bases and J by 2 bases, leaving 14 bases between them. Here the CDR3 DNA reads TGTGCCAGCAGTCGGGACGGACACCACACAGATACGCAGTATTTT. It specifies CASSRDGHHTDTQYF.

The CDR3 DNA sequence: TGTGCCAGCAGCCAAGGGGGCAAGGTCACTGAAGCTTTCTTT. Encoded protein: CASSQGGKVTEAFF. The gene calls are TRBV6-5 and TRBJ1-1; TRBD1 aligns across 7 bases. CDR1 and CDR2 (germline): MNHEY, SVGAGI. The junction had 8 bases not matched to a gene; V was cut back by 6 bases and J by 4 bases. This CDR3 spans 14 amino acids.